A selection of T cell receptor beta chains follows, all from one sample in a study of shared clonotypes between healthy human individuals. Produced via immunoSEQ multiplex PCR; TCRdb's table is partial and in-frame only. The table includes roughly 1 million clones, approximately 68% detected once. Sample: memory CD4+ T cells sorted from blood. These receptors were taken from a man between 18 and 35 years old in good health. Each CDR3 is given with its conserved first and last residue.

cdr3_aa	j_call	cdr3_length	v_call
CASSETRNEQFF	TRBJ2-1	12	TRBV2
CASSKLGWAVEETQYF	TRBJ2-5	16	TRBV21-1
CASSPSLQGPGYTF	TRBJ1-2	14	TRBV4-1
CASSIRDTTYEQYF	TRBJ2-7	14	TRBV19
CSVVGGQGAEQYF	-	13	TRBV29-1
CASSLEARSGTEAFF	TRBJ1-1	15	TRBV5-1
CAWSVLRGTGELFF	TRBJ2-2	14	TRBV30
CASSPLGGGNQPQHF	TRBJ1-5	15	TRBV4-1
CASSWGGTDYGYTF	TRBJ1-2	14	TRBV11-2
CASGPRGGSYEQYF	TRBJ2-7	14	TRBV12-5
CAWSLVAQGGAEQYF	TRBJ2-7	15	TRBV30
CASTDGDRNTEAFF	TRBJ1-1	14	TRBV6-4
CASSLGQGPYEQYF	TRBJ2-7	14	TRBV5-4
CASSPDGGLYNSPLHF	TRBJ1-6	16	TRBV5-8
CASSFPTGSTDTQYF	TRBJ2-3	15	TRBV5-1
CASSLGGAKNIQYF	TRBJ2-4	14	TRBV13
CASTTGGSYEQYF	TRBJ2-7	13	TRBV6-6
CASSFTGEANEKLFF	TRBJ1-4	15	TRBV5-1
CASSEAGTGGIQPQHF	TRBJ1-5	16	TRBV6-1
CASSPPSHNEQFF	TRBJ2-1	13	TRBV7-2
CAWARVVNYGYTF	TRBJ1-2	13	TRBV30
CASSQDQRGPYYGYTF	TRBJ1-2	16	TRBV4-1
CASSRVDTGELFF	TRBJ2-2	13	TRBV7-8
CASSELGSSYNSPLHF	TRBJ1-6	16	TRBV6-1
CAWSTSRTSGGALTGELFF	TRBJ2-2	19	TRBV30
CASSEQPLNTEAFF	TRBJ1-1	14	TRBV21-1
CASSPAGGATNEKLFF	TRBJ1-4	16	TRBV5-1
CASSQDPYSIMPYEQYF	TRBJ2-7	17	TRBV4-1
CAVRGTGSDTQYF	TRBJ2-3	13	TRBV6-5
CASSLNGGINYEQYF	TRBJ2-7	15	TRBV5-4
CASSGLSGEQNEKLFF	TRBJ1-4	16	TRBV6-1
CASSPWGAGDRPQHF	TRBJ1-5	15	TRBV7-9
CAWGRGSYEQYF	TRBJ2-7	12	TRBV30
CAWSPGGGRPYEQYF	TRBJ2-7	15	TRBV30
CASSGQGSMVYGYTF	TRBJ1-2	15	TRBV2